This paragraph covers one T cell receptor beta chain sequence. CDR1 and CDR2 from the germline V gene are SEHNR and FQNEAQ (reference sequence). CDR3 length: 14 amino acids. Trimming removed 0 bases from V and 11 bases from J, with 13 bases in between. This specimen comes from a study of T cells in Graves' hyperthyroidism and ophthalmopathy. There were TCR beta CDR3 regions amplified from RNA transcripts. Carried out on the TCR CDR3, a first-round RT-PCR used the HTBI primer set. MiXCR, run by TCRdb on the multiplex PCR reads, gives a single entry per CDR3 protein. The sample holds 550,000 to 700,000 distinct CDR3 sequences, more than 45% seen once.

This receptor was obtained from an adult woman with Graves' disease, either hyperthyroidism or ophthalmopathy (not recorded which). The chain joins TRBV7-9 to TRBJ2-2; D is possibly TRBD1 (6 bases). Sample: peripheral blood or thyroid tissue (not recorded which). CDR3 sequence reads: CASSLAGTLYELFF. The CDR3 DNA sequence: TGTGCCAGCAGCTTAGCGGGGACACTGTACGAGCTGTTTTTT.